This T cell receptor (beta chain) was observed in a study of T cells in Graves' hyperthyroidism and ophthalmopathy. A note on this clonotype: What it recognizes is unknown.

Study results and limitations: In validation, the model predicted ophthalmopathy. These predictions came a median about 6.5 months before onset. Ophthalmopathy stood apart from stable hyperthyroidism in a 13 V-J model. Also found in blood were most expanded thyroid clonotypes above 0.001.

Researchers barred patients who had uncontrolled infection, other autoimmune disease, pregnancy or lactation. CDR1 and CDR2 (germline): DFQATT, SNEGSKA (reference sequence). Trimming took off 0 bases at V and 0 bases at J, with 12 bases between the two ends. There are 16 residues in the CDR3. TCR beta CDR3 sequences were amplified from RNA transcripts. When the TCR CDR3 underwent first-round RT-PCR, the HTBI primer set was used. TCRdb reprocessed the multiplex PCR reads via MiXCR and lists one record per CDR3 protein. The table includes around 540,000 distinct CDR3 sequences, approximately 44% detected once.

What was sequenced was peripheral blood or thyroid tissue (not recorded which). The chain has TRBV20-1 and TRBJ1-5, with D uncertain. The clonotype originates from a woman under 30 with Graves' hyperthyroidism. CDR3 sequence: CSARDVGRHSNQPQHF. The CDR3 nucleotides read TGCAGTGCTAGAGATGTCGGACGGCATAGCAATCAGCCCCAGCATTTT.